This entry describes one T cell receptor (beta chain). These data belong to a study of blood T cell repertoires in COVID-19. Libraries were prepared by immunoSEQ multiplex PCR; TCRdb keeps only in-frame clonotypes and omits some of them. The sample has about 55,000 clones; roughly four fifths are singletons. The germline gives CDR1 GTSNPN, CDR2 SVGIG (reference sequence). Trimming cost V 1 base and J 12 bases, with 13 bases left between them. The CDR3 covers 12 residues. The receptor comes from a woman in her fifties or sixties with acute or convalescent COVID-19. Sequencing was carried out using peripheral blood. This sequence joins TRBV30 and TRBJ2-1; TRBD1 is a possible D gene (5 bases). The CDR3 DNA sequence: TGTGCCTGGAGTGGAAATCAGGGTTTGCAGTTCTTC. It translates to CAWSGNQGLQFF.